Listed below are T cell receptor beta chains from one sample, sequenced in a study of blood T cell repertoires in COVID-19. Assay: immunoSEQ multiplex PCR; the TCRdb copy retains only in-frame clones and omits some. The data hold about 240,000 clones, with less than 90% observed a single time. Sequenced input: peripheral blood. All receptors come from a man between 60 and 70 years old with acute or convalescent COVID-19. Each CDR3 is given with its conserved first and last residue. The D gene is left open where the match is weak. Some rows mark clone size as missing; the rest say once, few, many or name a class of expanded clone.

TRBV6-1,NA,NA,TRBJ2-2,TGTGCCAGCAGGAAACAGGGAAGAGACACCGGGGAGCTGTTTTTT,CASRKQGRDTGELFF
TRBV28,NA,NA,TRBJ1-4,TGTGCCAGCAGTTTATCGGGATATCGGGAAAAACTGTTTTTT,CASSLSGYREKLFF
TRBV28,TRBD2,NA,TRBJ2-3,TGTGCCAGCAGTTGGACTAGCCCTAGCACAGATACGCAGTATTTT,CASSWTSPSTDTQYF
TRBV2,TRBD1,NA,TRBJ1-4,TGTGCCAGCAGTTCCCAGACAGGGGTAAATGAAAAACTGTTTTTT,CASSSQTGVNEKLFF
TRBV7-9,NA,NA,TRBJ2-7,TGTGCCAGCAGTTTGGACAGGGGGGTAGCGGGAGGCTACGAGCAGTACTTC,CASSLDRGVAGGYEQYF
TRBV28,NA,NA,TRBJ1-4,TGTGCCAGCGAACACAGGGTGAAGGGTGAAAAACTGTTTTTT,CASEHRVKGEKLFF
TRBV27,TRBD2,once,TRBJ2-1,TGTGCCAGCAGTTTATCCCTAGCGGCGTACAATGAGCAGTTCTTC,CASSLSLAAYNEQFF
TRBV5-1,TRBD1,NA,TRBJ1-2,TGCGCCAGCAGCGCATGGACAGGCAACTATGGCTACACCTTC,CASSAWTGNYGYTF
TRBV5-1,NA,few,TRBJ2-3,TGCGCCAGCAGTCGGGAATTGGGTGGCGGCACAGATACGCAGTATTTT,CASSRELGGGTDTQYF
TRBV12-3/TRBV12-4,TRBD1,NA,TRBJ2-7,TGTGCCAGCAGTAGGGACAGGGGGCTCGAGCAGTACTTC,CASSRDRGLEQYF
TRBV15,NA,NA,TRBJ1-2,TGTGCCACCAGCAGAGACCAGGGCTACTATGGCTACACCTTC,CATSRDQGYYGYTF
TRBV24-1,NA,NA,TRBJ1-5,TGTGCCACCAGTGAATCAACAGGGCTTAGCAATCAGCCCCAGCATTTT,CATSESTGLSNQPQHF
TRBV7-8,NA,NA,TRBJ1-1,TGTGCCAGCAGCCGTTTAGAAACTGAAGCTTTCTTT,CASSRLETEAFF
TRBV30,NA,once,TRBJ1-4,TGTGCCTGGAGTCCTGGAGGCGGGGCTTTTAATGAAAAACTGTTTTTT,CAWSPGGGAFNEKLFF
TRBV6-5,NA,once,TRBJ1-1,TGTGCCAGCAGTTACTCCCTGGCGGCCAGCCAGACTGAAGCTTTCTTT,CASSYSLAASQTEAFF
TRBV10-2,NA,few,TRBJ1-1,TGCGCCAGCAGTGAGATAGCCCGGAGTGAAGCTTTCTTT,CASSEIARSEAFF
TRBV29-1,TRBD1,NA,TRBJ2-1,TGCAGCGTTGTGGACAGGGCGGACTACAATGAGCAGTTCTTC,CSVVDRADYNEQFF
TRBV7-3,NA,NA,TRBJ1-2,TGTGCCAGCAGCTCGGACAGACTAATGAGCTACACCTTC,CASSSDRLMSYTF
TRBV6-4,NA,NA,TRBJ1-1,TGTGCCAGCAGTCAGGGGCGCGACACTGAAGCTTTCTTT,CASSQGRDTEAFF
TRBV7-3,TRBD1,NA,TRBJ1-1,TGTGCCAGCAGCCATCAGGGGGGCGACACTGAAGCTTTCTTT,CASSHQGGDTEAFF
TRBV28,TRBD2,NA,TRBJ2-6,TGTGCCAGCAGGTTTAGCGGGTCGGGGGCCAACGTCCTGACTTTC,CASRFSGSGANVLTF
TRBV25-1,NA,NA,TRBJ1-4,TGTGCCAGCAGTACCGGGACTGTTAATGAAAAACTGTTTTTT,CASSTGTVNEKLFF
TRBV4-3,TRBD2,NA,TRBJ2-1,TGCGCCAGCAGCGCCCGACTAGCGGGAGCTTTTGAGCAGTTCTTC,CASSARLAGAFEQFF
TRBV28,TRBD1,NA,TRBJ2-7,TGTGCCACCCGTGGGACAGGGGGTGTTGAGCAGTACTTC,CATRGTGGVEQYF
TRBV29-1,TRBD1,few,TRBJ2-7,TGCAGCGTTGAAGAGGCAGGGGGCTCCTACGAGCAGTACTTC,CSVEEAGGSYEQYF
TRBV24-1,NA,NA,TRBJ1-1,TGTGCCACCAGTGGCCGCAGGGGAGTAAACACTGAAGCTTTCTTT,CATSGRRGVNTEAFF
TRBV3-1/TRBV3-2,TRBD1,NA,TRBJ2-7,TGTGCCAGCAGCCCTGCAGGGGGCGCGGGCGAGCAGTACTTC,CASSPAGGAGEQYF
TRBV5-1,TRBD2,NA,TRBJ2-2,TGCGCCAGCAGCTTGGGACTAGCGGGTAACACCGGGGAGCTGTTTTTT,CASSLGLAGNTGELFF
TRBV10-1,TRBD2,NA,TRBJ2-2,TGCGCCAGCCTTCTAGCGGCCACCGGGGAGCTGTTTTTT,CASLLAATGELFF
TRBV11-1,NA,NA,TRBJ2-1,TGTGCCAGCAGCTCCCGGGACTCTCGATACTATGAGCAGTTCTTC,CASSSRDSRYYEQFF
TRBV7-2,TRBD1,few,TRBJ2-1,TGTGCCAGCAGCCTGGACAGGGGTAGGGATGAGCAGTTCTTC,CASSLDRGRDEQFF
TRBV2,NA,NA,TRBJ2-7,TGTGCCAGCAGTAATCCCGGGACAACGTACGAGCAGTACTTC,CASSNPGTTYEQYF
TRBV29-1,TRBD2,NA,TRBJ2-5,TGCAGCGTTAATATACCTAGCGGACTCGTGGGGGAGACCCAGTACTTC,CSVNIPSGLVGETQYF
TRBV2,NA,NA,TRBJ1-5,TGTGCCAGCAGCGACAGAACATGGGGCAATCAGCCCCAGCATTTT,CASSDRTWGNQPQHF
TRBV25-1,NA,NA,TRBJ2-3,TGTGCCAGCCGTAGTGCAGATACGCAGTATTTT,CASRSADTQYF
TRBV29-1,TRBD1,NA,TRBJ2-5,TGCAGCGTAGCAACAGGGGACGAGACCCAGTACTTC,CSVATGDETQYF